The rows below give T cell receptor beta chains drawn from one sample of a study of cytomegalovirus exposure and HLA in healthy donors. Method: immunoSEQ multiplex PCR; TCRdb's copy keeps in-frame clones and lacks some. The table lists almost 70,000 clones, under 80% of them singletons. Sequences were obtained from PBMCs. Receptors were obtained from a male donor in good health and CMV-seropositive. The CDR3 runs from the conserved cysteine through the conserved F or W. The D gene is left open where the match is weak.

D gene,V gene,CDR3 protein
NA,TRBV11-3,CASSPEPTGELFF
NA,TRBV30,CAWSVREGKQPQHF
NA,TRBV7-9,CASSLVREAYEQYF
NA,TRBV6-5,CASSYTGTFYEQYF
TRBD1,TRBV18,CASLPGTRTGSEQYF
TRBD2,TRBV7-6,CASSLVVSGSYNEQFF
NA,TRBV7-8,CASSLFSQSEQYF
TRBD2,TRBV6-5,CASSYSSSGGAGEQFF
NA,TRBV19,CASSIEGLGYGYTF
TRBD1,TRBV7-2,CASSLTGGIYEQYF
NA,TRBV9,CASSGRTDATNEKLFF
NA,TRBV30,CAWRENRETEAFF
NA,TRBV7-2,CASSLEALAGASTDTQYF
NA,TRBV19,CASWTYYGYTF
NA,TRBV19,CASIPTGDTEAFF
TRBD2,TRBV10-2,CASGGLAGMTDTQYF
NA,TRBV30,CAWGGRGNQPQHF
NA,TRBV5-6,CASSYRGSDEQYF
NA,TRBV6-5,CASRGARMNTEAFF
NA,TRBV5-5,CASSLAAGPLGYEQYF
TRBD1,TRBV19,CASSEDGRDRGSYTEAFF
TRBD1,TRBV19,CASTGRGHSYGYTF
TRBD2,TRBV4-1,CASSQLGAGEGHEQYF
NA,TRBV2,CASSHPGRSYEQYF
NA,TRBV5-1,CASSWVPGGSEPQHF
NA,TRBV27,CASNPSRSLYNEQFF
TRBD1,TRBV5-1,CASLGQGTTEAFF
TRBD1,TRBV7-2,CASSGTVNEKLFF
NA,TRBV4-1,CASSRRDTLNTEAFF
TRBD2,TRBV7-2,CASSLAPLRGGPVNEQFF
NA,TRBV2,CASSGEGRNSPLHF
TRBD2,TRBV6-5,CASSLTGAGRNEQFF
NA,TRBV7-7,CASSPNPLSYEQYF
TRBD1,TRBV7-9,CASSLGSGGEWELFF
TRBD2,TRBV19,CATTPSGLAGVWGEQFF
TRBD1,TRBV19,CASSIGPGQGNSYEQYF
NA,TRBV27,CASSRGKTYEQYF
NA,TRBV6-6,CASSYSTGVSNQPQHF
TRBD2,TRBV5-1,CASSVGLAVIRDIQYF
NA,TRBV11-2,CASTQARDYGYTF
TRBD1,TRBV6-5,CASTRDRGETQYF